This TCR beta chain was recorded in a study of blood T cell repertoires in COVID-19. For the study at large: PBMCs, B-cell-depleted T cells, or T cells were the source of the cDNA or gDNA that made up the material.

Assay: immunoSEQ multiplex PCR; the TCRdb copy retains only in-frame clones and omits some. The sample carries about 170,000 clones, roughly 84% recorded once. CDR1 is LNHDA, CDR2 SQIVND, per germline (reference sequence). The CDR3 runs 13 residues. V was cut by 5 bases and J by 2 bases, with 10 bases left in between. This TCR was recovered from a man between 45 and 60 years old who had recovered from COVID-19. Sample: PBMCs or T cells enriched from blood (not recorded which). The J gene is TRBJ2-7, the V gene TRBV19; D perhaps matches TRBD1 (6 bases). CDR3 in amino acids: CASSRGQPYEQYF. CDR3 DNA: TGTGCCAGTAGTCGAGGACAGCCCTACGAGCAGTACTTC.